Given below is one T cell receptor beta chain in context. This clone was seen once. Its antigen specificity is not known. No much larger clone is present one base from it, and per-base qualities are unavailable. These data belong to a study of cytomegalovirus exposure and HLA in healthy donors (dated by TCRdb to the late 2010s). About the investigation overall: According to a later analysis, one platform produced both the 110 or so validation repertoires and the 666 repertoires of the first cohort. The study was designed to test whether signatures of past pathogen exposure could be identified by cataloging public T cell receptors. In addition to the first cohort of 650 to 750 subjects, a separate validation cohort of 100 to 150 different subjects was used. High-throughput TCR immunosequencing, statistical association of individual TCRs with disease status, and machine learning were combined to predict cytomegalovirus infection status.

What the research found in general, with its limitations: Subsequent analysis determined that TCRs grouped into clusters in the first cohort also showed a tendency toward co-occurrence across the approximately 110 validation repertoires, and 94% of cluster scores exceeded 0. Three of the identified cytomegalovirus-associated TCR beta chains were confirmed in vitro to be specific for cytomegalovirus antigens. All 120 or so repertoires were used to score co-occurrence in the validation cohort in a later analysis, because that analysis had no HLA typing for the cohort. In both the original and validation cohorts, the classifier was reported to diagnose cytomegalovirus status with high specificity and sensitivity. A total of 150 to 200 TCR beta chains were listed by the study as associated with cytomegalovirus. Across donors, most TCR sequences were observed very rarely, whereas some public TCRs were present in many individuals. The authors suggested that the approach could potentially be generalized to other disease states and immunological phenotypes.

The CDR3 spans 15 residues, from the cysteine through the phenylalanine. The only DNA kept is the CDR3, 45 bases in frame from the first base. Trimming accounts for 7 bases at V and 8 bases at J, while the number of junction bases matched to no gene is 7. For CDR1 and CDR2, the germline V gene lists MNHNS and SASEGT. Donors formed part of the validation cohort, which comprised approximately 130 subjects and was distinct from the first cohort of 550 to 850 subjects. The method was the immunoSEQ multiplex PCR assay. In the paper's pipeline: A statistical classification framework was developed to diagnose cytomegalovirus status using the catalog of TCR beta chain sequences. Entries here come from immuneACCESS through TCRdb and include only in-frame sequences with V and J called. Some clones fail to appear in such tables; in the studies checked, an unresolved V gene covers under half of the shortfall, and the cause of the remainder is unknown. The V and J calls and clone size are taken from that table; D and trimming were inferred from the DNA. In this sample the table shows over 130,000 clones, around nine tenths of which occur a single time. Around 10% of the sample belongs to the ten largest clones.

The source of this sequence is a man aged 18 to 29 in good health and CMV-seropositive. What was sequenced was PBMCs. The V and J segments used are TRBV6-1 and TRBJ2-1; 14 bases in the junction line up with TRBD2. The DNA sequence is TGTGCCAGCATTCCCGGGACTAGCGGGGGCTATGAGCAGTTCTTC. Its protein reads: CASIPGTSGGYEQFF.